The source of this T cell receptor (beta chain) is a study of post-analysis software for immune sequencing data. Unique molecular identifiers were present in the TCR beta cDNA libraries. Each CDR3 protein gets one entry after TCRdb re-called the PCR reads with MiXCR. This sample has some 190,000 distinct CDR3 sequences, with roughly 30% found just once. This TCR derives from a girl aged 2 to 17 with multiple sclerosis. Sequencing input: blood.

CDR3 residues: CASSHKLGGQGGDGQFF. The DNA of the CDR3 is TGTGCCAGCAGCCACAAACTAGGGGGACAGGGTGGTGATGGGCAGTTCTTC. This sequence joins TRBV3-1 and TRBJ2-1, with 9 bases lining up with TRBD1. In germline, CDR1 is LGHDT, CDR2 YNNKEL (reference sequence). After removal of 3 bases from V and 12 bases from J, the junction contained 18 bases not matched to a gene. The CDR3 contains 17 residues.